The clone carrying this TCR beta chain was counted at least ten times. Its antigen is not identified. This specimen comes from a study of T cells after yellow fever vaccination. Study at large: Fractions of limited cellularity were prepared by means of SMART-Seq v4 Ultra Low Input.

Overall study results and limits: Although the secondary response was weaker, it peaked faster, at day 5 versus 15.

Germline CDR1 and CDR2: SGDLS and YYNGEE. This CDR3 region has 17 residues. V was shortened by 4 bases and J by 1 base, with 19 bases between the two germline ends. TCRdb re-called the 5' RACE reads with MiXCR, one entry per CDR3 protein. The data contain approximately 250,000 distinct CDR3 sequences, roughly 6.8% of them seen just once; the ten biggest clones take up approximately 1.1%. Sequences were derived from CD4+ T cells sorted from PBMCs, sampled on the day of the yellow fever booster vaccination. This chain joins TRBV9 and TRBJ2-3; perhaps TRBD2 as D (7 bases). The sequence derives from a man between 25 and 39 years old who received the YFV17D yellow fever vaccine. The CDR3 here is CASSPGIQGGGTDTQYF. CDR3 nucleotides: TGTGCCAGCAGCCCCGGGATACAGGGAGGGGGCACAGATACGCAGTATTTT.